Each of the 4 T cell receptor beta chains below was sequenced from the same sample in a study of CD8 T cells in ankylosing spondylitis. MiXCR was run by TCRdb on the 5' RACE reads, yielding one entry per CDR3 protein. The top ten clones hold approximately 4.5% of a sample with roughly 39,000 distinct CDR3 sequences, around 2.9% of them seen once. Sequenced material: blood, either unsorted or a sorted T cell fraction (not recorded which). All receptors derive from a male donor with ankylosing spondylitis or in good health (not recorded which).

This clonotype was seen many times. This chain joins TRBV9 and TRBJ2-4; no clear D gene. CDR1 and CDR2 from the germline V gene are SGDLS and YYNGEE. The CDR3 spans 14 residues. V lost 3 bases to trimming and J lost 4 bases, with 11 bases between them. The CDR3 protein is CASSASDGKNIQYF. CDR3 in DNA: TGTGCCAGCAGCGCTTCGGACGGGAAAAACATTCAGTACTTC.

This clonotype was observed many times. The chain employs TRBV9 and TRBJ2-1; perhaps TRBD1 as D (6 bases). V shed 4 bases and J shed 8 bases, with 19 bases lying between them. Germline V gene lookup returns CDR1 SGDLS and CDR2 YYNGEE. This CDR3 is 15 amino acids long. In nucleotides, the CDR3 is TGTGCCAGCAGCCTTCAGGGGACCCAGGGGTATGAGCAGTTCTTC. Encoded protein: CASSLQGTQGYEQFF.

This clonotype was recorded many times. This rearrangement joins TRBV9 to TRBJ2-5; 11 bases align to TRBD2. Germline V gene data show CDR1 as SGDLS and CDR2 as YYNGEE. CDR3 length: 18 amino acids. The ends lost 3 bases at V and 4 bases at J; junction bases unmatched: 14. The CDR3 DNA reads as TGTGCCAGCAGCGCCGGGACTAGCGGCGAGCGATGGAGAGAGACCCAGTACTTC. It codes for CASSAGTSGERWRETQYF.

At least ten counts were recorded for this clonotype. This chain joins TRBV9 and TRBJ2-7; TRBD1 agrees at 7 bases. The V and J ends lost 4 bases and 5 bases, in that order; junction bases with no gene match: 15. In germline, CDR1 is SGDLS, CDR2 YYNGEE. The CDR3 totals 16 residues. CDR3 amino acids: CASSRTGQGVPHEQYF. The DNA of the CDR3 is TGTGCCAGCAGCCGGACGGGGCAGGGGGTGCCCCACGAGCAGTACTTC. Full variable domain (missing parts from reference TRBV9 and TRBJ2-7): DSGVTQTPKHLITATGQRVTLRCSPRSGDLSVYWYQQSLDQGLQFLIQYYNGEERAKGNILERFSAQQFPDLHSELNLSSLELGDSALYFCASSRTGQGVPHEQYFGPGTRLTVT.